Below are 17 T cell receptor beta chains sequenced from a single sample in a study of vaccination effects on CD4 cells after COVID-19 (dated by TCRdb to the early 2020s). The protocol used for the library was the immunoSEQ multiplex PCR assay. The immuneACCESS repertoire file appears here via TCRdb, limited to in-frame rearrangements. These files lack a portion of the clones; in checked studies, under half of the deficit traces to unresolved V genes, and the cause of the others is not known. Present in this sample are tens of thousands of clones, around 70% of which were seen just once. The top ten clones comprise about 18% of the sample. In the ViraFEST assay, PBMC were stimulated with viral peptide pools, and TCR sequencing was then used to find antigen-specific CD4+ T cell clonotypes based on their expansion. After around 10 days of culture, CD4+ T cells were isolated with the EasySep CD4+ T cell isolation kit. PCR-confirmed SARS-CoV-2 infection had occurred in convalescent patients between March and December 2020, before the Alpha, Beta and Delta variants emerged in the United States.

Antigen specificity for these receptors is unknown. This sample comprised CD4+ T cells from PBMCs cultured with HCoV-NL63 spike peptides, obtained before COVID-19 vaccination. What the cell subset or site label conveys for this sample: HCoV-NL63 spike overlapping peptide pool stimulation. The receptors shown here come from a human donor who had a prior SARS-CoV-2 infection.

This clone has just a few counts. V usage is TRBV5-1 and J usage is TRBJ2-1; unclear D gene. Germline CDR1 is SGHRS and CDR2 is YFSETQ. The CDR3 is 13 residues long. Trimming cost V 2 bases and J 6 bases, with 9 bases left between them. The CDR3 here is CASSFLERNEQFF. CDR3 nucleotide sequence: TGCGCCAGCAGCTTCCTGGAGCGCAATGAGCAGTTCTTC. Drawing the rest from reference TRBV5-1 and TRBJ2-1, the complete variable domain is KAGVTQTPRYLIKTRGQQVTLSCSPISGHRSVSWYQQTPGQGLQFLFEYFSETQRNKGNFPGRFSGRQFSNSRSEMNVSTLELGDSALYLCASSFLERNEQFFGPGTRLTVL.

The chain combines TRBV9 with TRBJ2-3; D may be TRBD2 (6 bases). Between the trimmed V and J ends, which lost 4 bases and 0 bases, there was a span of 15 bases. Germline lookup yields CDR1 SGDLS and CDR2 YYNGEE. The CDR3 is 16 amino acids. In nucleotides, the CDR3 is TGTGCCAGCAGCCCCCGGTTAGGGACTAGCACAGATACGCAGTATTTT. As protein: CASSPRLGTSTDTQYF.

The genes are TRBV3-1 (or the pseudogene TRBV3-2) and TRBJ2-1, with D possibly TRBD2 on 6 matching bases. Germline-derived CDR1 and CDR2 are LGHDT and YNNKEL (reference sequence). The CDR3 extends over 15 amino acids. Deletions cut 4 bases from V and 10 bases from J, with 20 bases between. The CDR3 loop reads CASSLIGLEGTEQFF. The CDR3 DNA sequence: TGTGCCAGCAGCCTTATCGGCCTGGAGGGGACGGAGCAGTTCTTC.

The chain joins TRBV7-2 to TRBJ2-5; 13 bases match TRBD2. Trimming removed 4 bases from V and 3 bases from J; junction bases left unmatched: 11. Looked up from germline, CDR1 is SGHTA and CDR2 is FQGNSA. This CDR3 has 18 amino acids. DNA for the CDR3: TGTGCCAGCAGCTCAAGGACCCCGGGACTAGCGGGGAAAGAGACCCAGTACTTC. Its protein is CASSSRTPGLAGKETQYF.

CDR3 amino acids: CASSLNRGHSYEQYF. CDR3 DNA: TGTGCCAGCAGCCTTAACAGGGGGCACTCCTACGAGCAGTACTTC. This chain links TRBV7-6 with TRBJ2-7; 9 nucleotides align to TRBD1. Germline V lookup: CDR1 SGHVS, CDR2 FNYEAQ. V lost 5 bases, J lost 0 bases, and 5 bases stayed unmatched. This CDR3 is built from 15 residues.

The chain links TRBV5-1 to TRBJ2-5; TRBD2 agrees at 12 bases. The junction had 6 bases not matched to a gene; V was cut back by 4 bases and J by 5 bases. The CDR3 has 15 amino acids. CDR1 and CDR2 (germline): SGHRS, YFSETQ. As DNA, the CDR3 is TGCGCCAGCAGCCCTAGCGGGGGGGCCGGGGAGACCCAGTACTTC. It translates to CASSPSGGAGETQYF.

This clone was counted a few times. The chain uses TRBV5-5 and TRBJ1-1; D is perhaps TRBD1 (6 bases). V was clipped by 4 bases and J by 0 bases, with 19 bases between them. The CDR3 length is 17 residues. Germline CDR1 and CDR2: SGHKS and YYEKEE (reference sequence). CDR3 in amino acids: CASSRWAGDIMNTEAFF. The CDR3 nucleotides read TGTGCCAGCAGCCGATGGGCAGGGGATATCATGAACACTGAAGCTTTCTTT.

This clone showed up just once. The rearrangement links TRBV5-1 to TRBJ2-7, with 9 bases identical to TRBD2. The CDR3 has 17 residues. Germline loops: CDR1 SGHRS, CDR2 YFSETQ. J was trimmed by 4 bases and V by 4 bases; bases with no gene match: 15. CDR3 amino acids: CASSPQPAGTSPYEQYF. The CDR3 coding sequence is TGCGCCAGCAGCCCACAACCGGCCGGGACTAGCCCTTACGAGCAGTACTTC. The whole variable domain, filled in from reference TRBV5-1 and TRBJ2-7, reads KAGVTQTPRYLIKTRGQQVTLSCSPISGHRSVSWYQQTPGQGLQFLFEYFSETQRNKGNFPGRFSGRQFSNSRSEMNVSTLELGDSALYLCASSPQPAGTSPYEQYFGPGTRLTVT.

This chain connects TRBV6-4 to TRBJ2-5, with 7 bases identical to TRBD2. The CDR3 spans 13 residues. The V gene end was trimmed by 8 bases and the J gene end by 1 base; junction bases not matched to a gene: 4. The germline CDR1 and CDR2 sequences are MRHNA and SNTAGT. The chain's CDR3 is CASPPSGQETQYF. The CDR3, as DNA: TGTGCCAGCCCCCCTAGCGGCCAAGAGACCCAGTACTTC.

This clone was detected once. The genes are TRBV12-1 and TRBJ2-7. TRBV12-1 counts as a pseudogene. The CDR3 contains 17 residues. In DNA, the CDR3 is TGTGCCAGCAGCTCTGATTTGGGGTACTTCCCCTCCTACGAGCAGTACTTC. Translation: CASSSDLGYFPSYEQYF.

This chain connects TRBV29-1 to TRBJ2-7, with D maybe TRBD2 (6 bases). Trimming left V 5 bases short and J 1 base short, with 18 bases between. CDR3 length equals 15 residues. Germline lookup yields CDR1 SQVTM and CDR2 ANQGSEA. The CDR3 DNA follows: TGCAGCGTTTCCGGCGGGCTACTAGCTTCCTACGAGCAGTACTTC. Translation gives CSVSGGLLASYEQYF.

The chain employs TRBV7-8 and TRBJ1-2; D gene uncertain. V was pared by 0 bases and J by 5 bases, with 7 bases between. Germline CDR1 SGHVS, CDR2 FQNEAQ. The CDR3 has 13 residues. In DNA, the CDR3 is TGTGCCAGCAGCTTAGCAACAGCTTATGGCTACACCTTC. Translated, it gives CASSLATAYGYTF. Combining the CDR3 with reference TRBV7-8 and TRBJ1-2 gives the whole variable domain GAGVSQSPRYKVAKRGQDVALRCDPISGHVSLFWYQQALGQGPEFLTYFQNEAQLDKSGLPSDRFFAERPEGSVSTLKIQRTQQEDSAVYLCASSLATAYGYTFGSGTRLTVV.

This chain connects TRBV7-8 to TRBJ2-3; TRBD2 matches 10 bases. Germline CDR1 SGHVS, CDR2 FQNEAQ. V dropped 1 base and J dropped 2; count of bases not matched to a gene: 9. This CDR3 has 18 amino acids. The CDR3 is CASSLGFVLAGATDTQYF. CDR3 sequence (DNA): TGTGCCAGCAGCTTAGGGTTTGTCCTAGCGGGAGCCACAGATACGCAGTATTTT.

In its sample, this clone was seen once. J is TRBJ2-2 and V is TRBV30; a possible D gene is TRBD1 (5 bases). Per the germline V gene, CDR1 is GTSNPN and CDR2 is SVGIG (reference sequence). The CDR3 spans 13 residues. V was pared by 0 bases and J by 5 bases, with 7 bases between. CDR3 protein: CAWSVKGTGELFF. The CDR3 DNA sequence: TGTGCCTGGAGTGTAAAGGGGACCGGGGAGCTGTTTTTT.

The chain is built from TRBV24-1 and TRBJ1-3; D remains unclear. The germline V gene has CDR1 KGHDR and CDR2 SFDVKD. The V end was cut by 3 bases, the J end by 1 base, with 12 bases between. There are 16 residues in the CDR3. The CDR3 DNA reads as TGTGCCACCAGTGATGGACCCGTAGAATCTGGAAACACCATATATTTT. Protein sequence: CATSDGPVESGNTIYF.

V gene TRBV19 combines with J gene TRBJ1-2; D might be TRBD1 (5 bases). This CDR3 comprises 15 residues. Germline lookup yields CDR1 LNHDA and CDR2 SQIVND (reference sequence). V lost 3 bases and J 4 bases, leaving 15 bases between the germline ends. The DNA of the CDR3 is TGTGCCAGTAGTATTAATGGGGGTTCGATCTATGGCTACACCTTC. Residues: CASSINGGSIYGYTF.

The rearrangement links TRBV2 to TRBJ2-2; unclear D gene. Germline CDR1 is SNHLY and CDR2 is FYNNEI. There are 15 residues in the CDR3. Trimming removed 6 bases from V and 2 bases from J, with 13 bases in between. The CDR3, as DNA: TGTGCCAGCAGGTACTTCTCGGGCAACACCGGGGAGCTGTTTTTT. This codes for CASRYFSGNTGELFF.